This T cell receptor (beta chain) was sequenced in a study of blood T cell repertoires in COVID-19 (dated by TCRdb to 2020 to 2022). Describing the broader study: Collaborator samples came from the United States, Italy and Spain and covered acute and convalescent phases of COVID-19. The repertoires were released in a freely available public database meant as a resource for research on the immune response to SARS-CoV-2. The material from the prospective study consisted of cDNA or gDNA derived from T cells, B-cell-depleted T cells, or PBMCs. Nearly every sample came with metadata listing a de-identified subject ID, COVID-19 status, age in years and sex. Subjects who had been exposed to COVID-19, were actively infected with it, or had recovered from it provided the deeply sampled blood TCRbeta repertoires that made up the dataset. HLA class I and class II types, where available, came from metadata supplied by the sample provider rather than from assay-based typing. Samples came from the ongoing ImmuneRACE study (first 160 participants) plus 1,254 subjects from 6 global collaborators.

The immunoSEQ Assay, a bias-controlled multiplex PCR, was used to amplify TCRbeta CDR3 regions from genomic DNA. Concerning the study's data processing: Within the assay, amplification of reference gene primers was used to estimate how many nucleated cells each sample contained. To quantify the absolute abundance of each unique TCRbeta CDR3 rearrangement, sequence reads were collapsed and filtered. For each sample, productive Simpson clonality was calculated as the square root of Simpson's diversity index across productive rearrangements. TCRdb re-hosts the immuneACCESS table, in-frame sequences only. Its copies lack some clones; in the studies checked, an unresolved V gene accounts for under half of them, and the cause for the rest is not known. V and J calls and clone size are as listed in that table; D and trimming were resolved from the DNA. This sample has under 350,000 clones in its table, and about four fifths of those were observed once. The ten largest clones add up to 8% to 10% of the sample.

Notes on this clone: Its antigen specificity is not known. No base quality values were provided; no much bigger clone lies one nucleotide off.

A second Seattle source provided samples from volunteer blood donors who had recovered from COVID-19. The collaborating institutions used their own protocols to collect whole blood in K2EDTA tubes. For TCRbeta analysis, collaborators shipped samples as frozen whole blood, isolated PBMCs, or DNA extracted from either of those sample types. The germline ends are 25 bases apart after V is trimmed by 0 bases and J by 5 bases. CDR3 length: 19 amino acids, cysteine to phenylalanine. Of the read, only the CDR3 DNA is kept; its 57 bases are in frame from base 1. CDR1 and CDR2 are drawn from the germline V gene: KGHSY, FQNENV. Overall results and qualifications from the work: Clinical and demographic metadata were provided uncurated, with the amount varying by source and participant.

The rearrangement joined TRBV16 to TRBJ1-1; the D gene is perhaps TRBD1, on 6 matching bases. This clonotype was obtained from a woman in her 50s who had recovered from COVID-19. Material for sequencing was peripheral blood. Here the CDR3 is given as CASSQSDGAGVAFRTEAFF. The nucleotide sequence reads TGTGCCAGCAGCCAATCTGATGGCGCAGGGGTGGCGTTTAGGACTGAAGCTTTCTTT. Reference TRBV16 and TRBJ1-1 proteins supply the regions before and after the CDR3; the full variable domain is: GEEVAQTPKHLVRGEGQKAKLYCAPIKGHSYVFWYQQVLKNEFKFLISFQNENVFDETGMPKERFSAKCLPNSPCSLEIQATKLEDSAVYFCASSQSDGAGVAFRTEAFFGQGTRLTVV.